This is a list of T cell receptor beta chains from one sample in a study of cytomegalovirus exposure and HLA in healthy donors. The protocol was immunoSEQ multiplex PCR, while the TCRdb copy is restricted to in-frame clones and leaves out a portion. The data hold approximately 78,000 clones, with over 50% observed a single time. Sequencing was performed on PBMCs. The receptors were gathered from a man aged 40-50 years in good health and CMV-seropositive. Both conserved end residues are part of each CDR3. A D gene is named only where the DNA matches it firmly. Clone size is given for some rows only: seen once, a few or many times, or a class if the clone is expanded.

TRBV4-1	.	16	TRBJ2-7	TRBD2	TGCGCCAGCAGCCAAGAAGGGACTAGCGTTACCTACGAGCAGTACTTC	CASSQEGTSVTYEQYF
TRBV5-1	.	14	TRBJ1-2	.	TGCGCCAGCAGCTTGGCAGGGTCTGATTATGGCTACACCTTC	CASSLAGSDYGYTF
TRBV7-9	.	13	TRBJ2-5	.	TGTGCCAGCAGCTTAGAAGGGGTAGAGACCCAGTACTTC	CASSLEGVETQYF
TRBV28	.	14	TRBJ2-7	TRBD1	TGTGCCAGCATTCCGGGACAGGGGACCTACGAGCAGTACTTC	CASIPGQGTYEQYF
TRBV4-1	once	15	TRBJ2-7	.	TGCGCCAGCAGCCAAGGGACATCACAGGTCTACGAGCAGTACTTC	CASSQGTSQVYEQYF
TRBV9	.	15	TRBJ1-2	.	TGTGCCAGCAGCGTGGGAGTGGGGAGTGATAGCGGCTACACCTTC	CASSVGVGSDSGYTF
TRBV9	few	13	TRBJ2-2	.	TGTGCCAGCAGCGAAGGACTACTCGGGGAGCTGTTTTTT	CASSEGLLGELFF
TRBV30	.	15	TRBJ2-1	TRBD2	TGTGCCTGGAACCCCGGGGGGGCCCTCCTTGGTGAGCAGTTCTTC	CAWNPGGALLGEQFF
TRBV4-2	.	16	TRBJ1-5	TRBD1	TGTGCCAGCAGCCAAGATGGGGGACAGGGGGGTCAGCCCCAGCATTTT	CASSQDGGQGGQPQHF
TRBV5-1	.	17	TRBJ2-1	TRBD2	TGCGCCAGCAGCTTGCCGGGACTAGCGGGGGCATACAATGAGCAGTTCTTC	CASSLPGLAGAYNEQFF
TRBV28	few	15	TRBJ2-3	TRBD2	TGTGCCAGCAGTTCCCAGCGGGGGGAGTCAGATACGCAGTATTTT	CASSSQRGESDTQYF
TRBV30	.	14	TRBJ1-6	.	TGTGCCCGCACACCCGGAGGGGAAAATTCACCCCTCCACTTT	CARTPGGENSPLHF
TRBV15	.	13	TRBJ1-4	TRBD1	TGTGCCACTCGTGGGACAGGGGATGAAAAACTGTTTTTT	CATRGTGDEKLFF
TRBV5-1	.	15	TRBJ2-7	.	TGCGCCAGCAGTACAGCGCAAGGGGCACCTGGCGAGCAGTACTTC	CASSTAQGAPGEQYF
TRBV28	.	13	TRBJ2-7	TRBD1	TGTGCCAGCAGTGAGACAGGGTGGGACGAGCAGTACTTC	CASSETGWDEQYF
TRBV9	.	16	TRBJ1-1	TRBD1	TGTGCCAGCCAAAAATGGGGACAGGGCGTAGGCACTGAAGCTTTCTTT	CASQKWGQGVGTEAFF
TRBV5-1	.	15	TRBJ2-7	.	TGCGCCAGCAGCGGCCGGGACTTTCCTTCCTACGAGCAGTACTTC	CASSGRDFPSYEQYF
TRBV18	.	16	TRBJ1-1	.	TGTGCCAGCTCACCGCCGGGGGGACACATGAACACTGAAGCTTTCTTT	CASSPPGGHMNTEAFF
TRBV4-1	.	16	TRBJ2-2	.	TGCGCCAGCAGCCAAGAACGAGACAGCTCCACCGGGGAGCTGTTTTTT	CASSQERDSSTGELFF
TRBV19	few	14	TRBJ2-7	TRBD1	TGTGCCAGCGAGTCCGGGACAGGGTCGGGCGAGCAGTACTTC	CASESGTGSGEQYF
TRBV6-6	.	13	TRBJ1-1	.	TGTGCCAGCAGTTACGCGGGGGACACTGAAGCTTTCTTT	CASSYAGDTEAFF
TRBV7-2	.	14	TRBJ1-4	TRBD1	TGTGCCAGCAGCCAGCCGGGACAGGGAACAAAACTGTTTTTT	CASSQPGQGTKLFF
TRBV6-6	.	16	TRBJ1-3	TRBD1	TGTGCCAGCAGTCACCCGGACAGGCTCTCTGGAAACACCATATATTTT	CASSHPDRLSGNTIYF
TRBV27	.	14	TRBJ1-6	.	TGTGCCAGCAGTTTGGGACACGATAATTCACCCCTCCACTTT	CASSLGHDNSPLHF
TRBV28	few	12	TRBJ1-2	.	TGTGCCAGCAGCAGGAGGGCTTATGGCTACACCTTC	CASSRRAYGYTF